These 23 T cell receptor beta chains share one sample of origin, sequenced in a study of T cells in Graves' hyperthyroidism and ophthalmopathy (dated by TCRdb to between 2018 and 2021). Libraries were constructed by multiplex PCR. The instrument was an Illumina HiSeq 2000. Amplification of TCR beta CDR3 regions was carried out from RNA transcripts. The first round of RT-PCR for the TCR CDR3 was performed with the HTBI primer set and the Qiagen OneStep RT-PCR kit. The public reads were reprocessed in TCRdb via fastp at Q25 and MiXCR, keeping in-frame beta chains. Each CDR3 protein appears once, grouped with its most common genes and DNA. Counted in this sample were about 570,000 distinct CDR3 sequences; 46% of them appeared once. Jointly, the top ten make up roughly 20% of the sample. The material sequenced was peripheral blood or thyroid tissue (not recorded which). These TCRs come from an adult woman with Graves' disease, either hyperthyroidism or ophthalmopathy (not recorded which).

This chain connects TRBV20-1 to TRBJ2-7; perhaps TRBD2 as D (6 bases). V was pared by 5 bases and J by 2 bases, with 10 bases between. This CDR3 has 12 amino acids. Germline V gene sequence: CDR1 DFQATT, CDR2 SNEGSKA (reference sequence). For the CDR3, the DNA is TGCAGTGCTGTTGCGGGAACCTACGAGCAGTACTTC. Encoded protein: CSAVAGTYEQYF.

The chain joins TRBV2 to TRBJ1-5; D remains unclear. Trimming left V 2 bases short and J 3 bases short, with 8 bases between. This CDR3 has 14 amino acids. Per germline, CDR1 SNHLY and CDR2 FYNNEI. The CDR3 DNA is TGTGCCAGCAGTGAACGAGGAACCAATCAGCCCCAGCATTTT. Encoded protein: CASSERGTNQPQHF.

With regard to this clonotype: It may be a read error: a sequence one base away is much more abundant. The chain links TRBV2 to TRBJ1-5; 8 positions agree with TRBD1. The CDR3 covers 14 residues. The V gene's germline CDR1 is SNHLY and CDR2 FYNNEI. The CDR3 nucleotides are TGTGTCAGCTCACGGACAGGGTATGATCAGCCCCAGCATTTT. Translated: CVSSRTGYDQPQHF.

This chain's CDR3 is CASSSTGSRGETQYF. The CDR3 coding sequence is TGTGCCAGCAGCTCGACCGGTTCCCGGGGAGAGACCCAGTACTTC. The chain employs TRBV7-9 and TRBJ2-5; the D gene is possibly TRBD2 (5 bases). Germline-derived CDR1 and CDR2 are SEHNR and FQNEAQ (reference sequence). The CDR3 length is 15 residues. Trimming left V 4 bases short and J 4 bases short, with 16 bases between.

In its sample, this clonotype was seen a few times. The chain joins TRBV20-1 to TRBJ2-3, with D possibly TRBD1 on 5 matching bases. The ends were cut back, 6 bases at V and 0 bases at J, with 13 bases in the middle. CDR1 and CDR2 from the germline V gene are DFQATT and SNEGSKA (reference sequence). This CDR3 has 14 residues. CDR3 region: CSANTGTSTDTQYF. The CDR3 DNA follows: TGCAGTGCGAACACAGGAACTAGCACAGATACGCAGTATTTT.

This clonotype was counted at least ten times. V is TRBV7-2 and J is TRBJ1-5; a weak D match, TRBD1 (5 bases). This CDR3 comprises 14 residues. Trimming took 3 bases from V and 7 from J, leaving 13 bases between them. CDR1 and CDR2 from the germline V gene are SGHTA and FQGNSA. The CDR3 nucleotides read TGTGCCAGCAGCTTTGCAGGGTTGGAGCAGCCCCAGCATTTT. Its protein is CASSFAGLEQPQHF. The entire variable domain, with the rest obtained from reference TRBV7-2 and TRBJ1-5, is as follows: GAGVSQSPSNKVTEKGKDVELRCDPISGHTALYWYRQSLGQGLEFLIYFQGNSAPDKSGLPSDRFSAERTGGSVSTLTIQRTQQEDSAVYLCASSFAGLEQPQHFGDGTRLSIL.

This sequence joins TRBV7-9 and TRBJ1-4; 11 bases agree with TRBD1. Germline V gene lookup returns CDR1 SEHNR and CDR2 FQNEAQ (reference sequence). The CDR3 consists of 14 residues. Germline trimming cut 5 bases from V and 6 bases from J; bases unmatched to any gene: 2. CDR3 amino acids: CASSMDRGHEKLFF. Written as DNA, the CDR3 is TGTGCCAGCAGCATGGACAGGGGGCATGAAAAACTGTTTTTT.

The rearrangement links TRBV7-8 to TRBJ1-2; perhaps TRBD1 as D (5 bases). Germline V gene sequence: CDR1 SGHVS, CDR2 FQNEAQ. With 1 base removed from V and 12 bases from J, the gap between germline ends came to 18 bases. The CDR3 consists of 14 residues. CDR3: CASSLDEGPGGNTF. The CDR3, as DNA: TGTGCCAGCAGCTTAGATGAGGGGCCGGGCGGAAACACCTTC.

V usage is TRBV15 and J usage is TRBJ2-3, with D possibly being TRBD1 (5 bases). V lost 8 bases and J lost 3, with 18 bases in between. The length of the CDR3 is 15 residues. Germline CDR1 and CDR2: LNHNV and YYDKDF (reference sequence). The CDR3 region has the DNA TGTGCCACCGGTCAGGGCAGGGATGAAACAGATACGCAGTATTTT. It encodes CATGQGRDETDTQYF. Variable domain in full (rest from reference TRBV15 and TRBJ2-3): DAMVIQNPRYQVTQFGKPVTLSCSQTLNHNVMYWYQQKSSQAPKLLFHYYDKDFNNEADTPDNFQSRRPNTSFCFLDIRSPGLGDTAMYLCATGQGRDETDTQYFGPGTRLTVL.

Of note for this clonotype: This may stem from a read error, because a much larger clone lies one nucleotide away. The chain couples TRBV5-1 to TRBJ2-7, with TRBD1 matching 8 bases. CDR3 length: 14 residues. Losses at the gene ends were 4 bases for V and 3 bases for J; bases not matched to a gene: 6. The germline gives CDR1 SGHRS, CDR2 YFSETQ. The CDR3 here is CASSGQGVIYEQYF. Written as DNA, the CDR3 is TGCGCCAGCAGCGGACAGGGAGTTATCTACGAGCAGTACTTC.

The CDR3 here is CSVDNNEQFF. Written as DNA, the CDR3 is TGCAGCGTTGACAACAATGAGCAGTTCTTC. The chain combines TRBV29-1 with TRBJ2-1; D not certain. Deletions cut 3 bases from V and 5 bases from J, with 2 bases between. Looked up from germline, CDR1 is SQVTM and CDR2 is ANQGSEA. The CDR3 spans 10 residues.

This clonotype was detected a few times. The chain links TRBV29-1 to TRBJ1-1; D uncertain. In germline, CDR1 is SQVTM, CDR2 ANQGSEA. This CDR3 has 13 amino acids. Trimming stripped 5 bases from V and 3 bases from J, with 13 bases between. CDR3 region: CSVRGVMDTEAFF. In DNA, the CDR3 is TGCAGCGTTCGTGGGGTTATGGACACTGAAGCTTTCTTT.

This clonotype was picked up many times. The V gene is TRBV6-5, the J gene TRBJ2-5; D is ambiguous. The CDR3 has 12 amino acids. Germline CDR1 is MNHEY and CDR2 is SVGAGI. The V and J ends lost 6 bases and 2 bases respectively, with 7 bases between them. DNA for the CDR3: TGTGCCAGCAGAAGCTCTCAAGAGACCCAGTACTTC. Encoded protein: CASRSSQETQYF.

This clonotype appeared a few times. The J gene is TRBJ2-7, the V gene TRBV28; D remains unclear. The germline CDR1 and CDR2 sequences are MDHEN and SYDVKM. The CDR3 contains 15 residues. The germline V and J ends were trimmed by 7 bases and 0 bases, with 16 bases remaining between them. CDR3 DNA: TGTGCCAGCACCGTTGTAGCCGCCAGCTCCTACGAGCAGTACTTC. Its translation is CASTVVAASSYEQYF. The variable domain in full, completed from reference TRBV28 and TRBJ2-7, reads DVKVTQSSRYLVKRTGEKVFLECVQDMDHENMFWYRQDPGLGLRLIYFSYDVKMKEKGDIPEGYSVSREKKERFSLILESASTNQTSMYLCASTVVAASSYEQYFGPGTRLTVT.

The chain is built from TRBV7-8 and TRBJ1-2; 8 positions agree with TRBD1. Germline V gives CDR1 SGHVS, CDR2 FQNEAQ. With 4 bases clipped from V and 4 bases from J, the junction kept 5 bases outside the gene matches. The CDR3 is 14 residues long. DNA of the CDR3: TGTGCCAGCAGCTCGGACAGGGTCGGCTATGGCTACACCTTC. This codes for CASSSDRVGYGYTF.

There are many counts of this clonotype. The V call is TRBV7-9, the J call TRBJ1-1; D ambiguous. Germline V CDR1 and CDR2: SEHNR, FQNEAQ (reference sequence). The CDR3 sequence is 13 residues long. The V end lost 8 bases, the J end lost 1 base, and 11 bases lay between the germline ends. The CDR3 reads CASSGIGNTEAFF. Here the CDR3 DNA reads TGTGCCAGCTCGGGGATAGGGAACACTGAAGCTTTCTTT.

This clonotype has a count of ten or more. The V call is TRBV7-8, the J call TRBJ2-7; TRBD2 aligns across 11 bases. V shed 0 bases, J shed 2 bases, and the junction held 3 bases outside the gene matches. Germline lookup yields CDR1 SGHVS and CDR2 FQNEAQ. This CDR3 is 16 amino acids long. The CDR3 sequence is CASSLAGTSGAYEQYF. DNA of the CDR3: TGTGCCAGCAGCTTAGCCGGGACTAGCGGCGCCTACGAGCAGTACTTC.

The rearrangement uses TRBV11-1 and TRBJ2-5; TRBD2 agrees at 10 bases. The CDR3 length is 16 residues. Per germline, CDR1 SGHAT and CDR2 FQDESV (reference sequence). V lost 5 bases and J lost 4; bases outside the gene matches: 10. This chain's CDR3 is CASSLGLAAWGETQYF. CDR3 nucleotide sequence: TGTGCCAGCAGCCTAGGACTAGCGGCTTGGGGAGAGACCCAGTACTTC.

V and J are TRBV10-3 and TRBJ2-7; a possible D gene is TRBD1 (5 bases). CDR1 and CDR2 (germline): ENHRY, SYGVKD. The CDR3 has 11 residues. V lost 6 bases, J lost 4 bases, and 7 bases lay in between. The CDR3 here is CAISREYEQYF. CDR3 DNA sequence: TGTGCCATCAGCAGGGAATACGAGCAGTACTTC.

The J gene is TRBJ2-7, the V gene TRBV10-3; 11 nucleotides align to TRBD2. J was trimmed by 7 bases and V by 3 bases; bases with no gene match: 8. There are 15 residues in the CDR3. CDR1 is ENHRY and CDR2 is SYGVKD in the germline V gene. CDR3 in DNA: TGTGCCATCAGTGAACGGCTAGCGGGAGGAACAGAGCAGTACTTC. Amino acid sequence: CAISERLAGGTEQYF.

The V and J genes are TRBV7-2 and TRBJ1-1; 8 nucleotides match TRBD1. Germline V lookup: CDR1 SGHTA, CDR2 FQGNSA. The J segment lost 4 bases and the V segment lost 2 bases, leaving 3 bases of the junction unmatched. The CDR3 runs to 14 residues. DNA of the CDR3: TGTGCCAGCAGCTTACCAGGGGGCGGCACTGAAGCTTTCTTT. Protein sequence: CASSLPGGGTEAFF.

The rearrangement joins TRBV30 to TRBJ2-7; D is uncertain. With 6 bases removed from V and 3 bases from J, the gap between germline ends came to 9 bases. Germline loops: CDR1 GTSNPN, CDR2 SVGIG (reference sequence). The CDR3 consists of 11 residues. CDR3 DNA sequence: TGTGCCTGCCCGGCAGGCTACGAGCAGTACTTC. This codes for CACPAGYEQYF. Full variable domain (outside the CDR3, taken from reference TRBV30 and TRBJ2-7): SQTIHQWPATLVQPVGSPLSLECTVEGTSNPNLYWYRQAAGRGLQLLFYSVGIGQISSEVPQNLSASRPQDRQFILSSKKLLLSDSGFYLCACPAGYEQYFGPGTRLTVT.

This clonotype was seen repeatedly, ten times or more. This chain uses TRBV28 with TRBJ2-7; D is unclear. Deletions cut 5 bases from V and 6 bases from J, with 11 bases between. Germline V CDR1 and CDR2: MDHEN, SYDVKM. The CDR3 spans 12 residues. The CDR3 sequence: CASSDFVVEQYF. In DNA form, the CDR3 reads TGTGCCAGCAGTGACTTTGTGGTCGAGCAGTACTTC.